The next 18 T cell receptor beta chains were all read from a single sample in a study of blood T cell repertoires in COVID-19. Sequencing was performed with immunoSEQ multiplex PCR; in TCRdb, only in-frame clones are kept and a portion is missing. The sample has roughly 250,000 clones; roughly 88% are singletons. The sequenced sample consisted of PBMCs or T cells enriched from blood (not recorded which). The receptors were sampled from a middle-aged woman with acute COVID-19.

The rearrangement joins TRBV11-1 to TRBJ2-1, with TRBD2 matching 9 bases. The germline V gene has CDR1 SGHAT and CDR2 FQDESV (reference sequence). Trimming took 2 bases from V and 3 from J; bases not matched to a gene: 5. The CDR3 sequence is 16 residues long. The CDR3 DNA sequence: TGTGCCAGCAGCTTATCAGTGCGGGAGGGCTACAATGAGCAGTTCTTC. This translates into CASSLSVREGYNEQFF.

CDR3 amino acids: CATALAVSNEQFF. CDR3 nucleotide sequence: TGTGCCACCGCACTAGCGGTCTCCAATGAGCAGTTCTTC. V and J are TRBV10-3 and TRBJ2-1, with 8 bases identical to TRBD2. CDR3 length equals 13 residues. V gave up 10 bases and J gave up 6 bases; unmatched junction bases: 8. Germline CDR1 ENHRY, CDR2 SYGVKD.

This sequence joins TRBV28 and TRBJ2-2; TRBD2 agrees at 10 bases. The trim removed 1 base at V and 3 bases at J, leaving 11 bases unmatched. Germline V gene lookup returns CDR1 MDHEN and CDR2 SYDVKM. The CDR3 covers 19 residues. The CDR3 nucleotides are TGTGCCAGCAGTTTATTGGGACTAGCGCCGTCCGGTTACACCGGGGAGCTGTTTTTT. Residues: CASSLLGLAPSGYTGELFF.

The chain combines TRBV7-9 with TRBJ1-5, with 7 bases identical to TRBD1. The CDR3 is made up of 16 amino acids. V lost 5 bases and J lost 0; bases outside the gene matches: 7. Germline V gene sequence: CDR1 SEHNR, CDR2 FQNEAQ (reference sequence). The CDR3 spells CASSHGQDYSNQPQHF. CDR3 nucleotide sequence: TGTGCCAGCAGCCACGGACAGGACTATAGCAATCAGCCCCAGCATTTT. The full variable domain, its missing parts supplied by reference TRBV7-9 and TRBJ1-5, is DTGVSQNPRHKITKRGQNVTFRCDPISEHNRLYWYRQTLGQGPEFLTYFQNEAQLEKSRLLSDRFSAERPKGSFSTLEIQRTEQGDSAMYLCASSHGQDYSNQPQHFGDGTRLSIL.

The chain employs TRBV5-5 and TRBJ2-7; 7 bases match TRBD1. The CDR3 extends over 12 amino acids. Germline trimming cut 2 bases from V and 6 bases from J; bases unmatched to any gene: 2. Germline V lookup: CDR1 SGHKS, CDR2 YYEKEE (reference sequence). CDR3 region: CASSLQGFEQYF. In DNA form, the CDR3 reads TGTGCCAGCAGCTTACAGGGGTTCGAGCAGTACTTC.

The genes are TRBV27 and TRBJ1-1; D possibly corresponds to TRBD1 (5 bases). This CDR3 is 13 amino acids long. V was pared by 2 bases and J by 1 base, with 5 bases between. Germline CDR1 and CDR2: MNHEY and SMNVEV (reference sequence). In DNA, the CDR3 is TGTGCCAGCAGTTTAACAGGGAACACTGAAGCTTTCTTT. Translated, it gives CASSLTGNTEAFF.

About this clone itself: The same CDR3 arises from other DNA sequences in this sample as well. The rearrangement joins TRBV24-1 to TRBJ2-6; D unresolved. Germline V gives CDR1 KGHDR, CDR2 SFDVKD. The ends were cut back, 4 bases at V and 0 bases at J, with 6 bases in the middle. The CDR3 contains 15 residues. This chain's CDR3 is CATSDPSSGANVLTF. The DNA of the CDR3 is TGTGCCACCAGTGACCCGAGCTCTGGGGCCAACGTCCTGACTTTC.

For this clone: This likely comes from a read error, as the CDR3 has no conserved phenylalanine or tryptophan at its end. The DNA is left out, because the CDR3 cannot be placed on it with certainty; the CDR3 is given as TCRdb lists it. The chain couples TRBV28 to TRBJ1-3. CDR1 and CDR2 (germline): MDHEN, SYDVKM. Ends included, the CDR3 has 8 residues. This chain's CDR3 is CASRRRRV.

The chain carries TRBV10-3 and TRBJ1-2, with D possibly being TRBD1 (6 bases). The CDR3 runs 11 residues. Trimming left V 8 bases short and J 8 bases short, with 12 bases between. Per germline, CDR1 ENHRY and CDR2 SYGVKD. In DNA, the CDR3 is TGTGCCATCTCAGGGGTCCAAGGCTACACCTTC. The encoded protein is CAISGVQGYTF.

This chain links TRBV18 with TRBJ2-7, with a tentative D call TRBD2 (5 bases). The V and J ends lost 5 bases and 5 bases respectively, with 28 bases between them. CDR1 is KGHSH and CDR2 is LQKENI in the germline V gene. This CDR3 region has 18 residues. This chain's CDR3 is CASSRGKGRLARVDEQYF. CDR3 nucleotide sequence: TGTGCCAGCTCAAGAGGGAAGGGCCGGTTAGCCCGGGTAGACGAGCAGTACTTC.

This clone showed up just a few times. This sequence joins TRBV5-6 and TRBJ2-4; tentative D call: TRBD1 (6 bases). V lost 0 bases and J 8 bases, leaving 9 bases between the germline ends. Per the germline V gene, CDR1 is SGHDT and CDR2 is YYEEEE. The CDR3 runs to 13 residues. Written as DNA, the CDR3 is TGTGCCAGCAGCTTGGTCGAGGGGGACATTCAGTACTTC. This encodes CASSLVEGDIQYF.

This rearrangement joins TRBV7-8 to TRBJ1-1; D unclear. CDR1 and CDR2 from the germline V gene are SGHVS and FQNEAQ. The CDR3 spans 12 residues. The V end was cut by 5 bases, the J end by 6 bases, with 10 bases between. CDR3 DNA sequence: TGTGCCAGCAGCCCCCTTGGGCCTGAAGCTTTCTTT. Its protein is CASSPLGPEAFF.

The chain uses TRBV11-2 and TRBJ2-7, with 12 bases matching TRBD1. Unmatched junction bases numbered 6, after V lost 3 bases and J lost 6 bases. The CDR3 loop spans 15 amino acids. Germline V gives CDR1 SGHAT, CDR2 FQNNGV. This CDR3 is CASSFSGTGGAEQYF. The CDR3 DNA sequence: TGTGCCAGCAGCTTTTCCGGGACAGGGGGCGCCGAGCAGTACTTC.

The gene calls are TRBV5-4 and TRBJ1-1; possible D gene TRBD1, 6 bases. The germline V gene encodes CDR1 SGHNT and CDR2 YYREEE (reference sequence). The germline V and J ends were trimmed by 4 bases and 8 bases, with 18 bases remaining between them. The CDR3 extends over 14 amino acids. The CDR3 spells CASSAMLGTGEAFF. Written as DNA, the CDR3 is TGTGCCAGCAGCGCCATGCTTGGCACAGGGGAAGCTTTCTTT.

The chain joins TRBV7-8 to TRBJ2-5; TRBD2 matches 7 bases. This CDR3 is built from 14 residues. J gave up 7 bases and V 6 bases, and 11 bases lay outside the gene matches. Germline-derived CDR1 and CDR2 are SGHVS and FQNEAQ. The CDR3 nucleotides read TGTGCCAGCAGAGGGGAGGGCCCCCGTGCGACCCAGTACTTC. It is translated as CASRGEGPRATQYF. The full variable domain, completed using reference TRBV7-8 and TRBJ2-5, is GAGVSQSPRYKVAKRGQDVALRCDPISGHVSLFWYQQALGQGPEFLTYFQNEAQLDKSGLPSDRFFAERPEGSVSTLKIQRTQQEDSAVYLCASRGEGPRATQYFGPGTRLLVL.

The chain's CDR3 is CASSSPGVSYNEQFF. In DNA, the CDR3 is TGTGCCAGCAGTTCCCCCGGGGTTTCCTACAATGAGCAGTTCTTC. V usage is TRBV7-8 and J usage is TRBJ2-1; tentative D call: TRBD2 (5 bases). Looked up from germline, CDR1 is SGHVS and CDR2 is FQNEAQ. The V gene lost 6 bases and the J gene lost 1 base, with 13 bases spanning the gap. The CDR3 has 15 amino acids. The whole variable domain, remainder taken from reference TRBV7-8 and TRBJ2-1, is GAGVSQSPRYKVAKRGQDVALRCDPISGHVSLFWYQQALGQGPEFLTYFQNEAQLDKSGLPSDRFFAERPEGSVSTLKIQRTQQEDSAVYLCASSSPGVSYNEQFFGPGTRLTVL.

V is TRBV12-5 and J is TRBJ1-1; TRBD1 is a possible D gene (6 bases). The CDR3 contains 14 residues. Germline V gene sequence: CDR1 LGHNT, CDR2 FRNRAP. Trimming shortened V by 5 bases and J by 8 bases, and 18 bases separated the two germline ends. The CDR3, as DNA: TGTGCTAGTGGTCTGAGCGGACGGACAGCAGAAGCTTTCTTT. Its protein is CASGLSGRTAEAFF.

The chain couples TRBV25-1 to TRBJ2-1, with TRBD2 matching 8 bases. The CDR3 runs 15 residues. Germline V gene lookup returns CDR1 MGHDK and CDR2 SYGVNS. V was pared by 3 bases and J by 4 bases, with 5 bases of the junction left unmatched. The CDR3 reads CASSDGGRIYNEQFF. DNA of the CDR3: TGTGCCAGCAGTGATGGCGGGAGGATTTACAATGAGCAGTTCTTC.